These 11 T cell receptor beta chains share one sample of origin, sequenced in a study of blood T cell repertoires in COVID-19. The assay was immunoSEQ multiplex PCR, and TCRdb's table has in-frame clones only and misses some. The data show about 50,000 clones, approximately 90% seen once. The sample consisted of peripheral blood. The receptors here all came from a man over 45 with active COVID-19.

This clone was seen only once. The DNA for the CDR3 is TGCGCCAGCACGGAGGGTTACGACGAGCAGTACTTC. Translated: CASTEGYDEQYF. The chain couples TRBV5-1 to TRBJ2-7, with D maybe TRBD2 (6 bases). Germline CDR1 and CDR2: SGHRS and YFSETQ. There are 12 residues in the CDR3. Trimming removed 6 bases at V and 5 bases at J, with 12 bases between.

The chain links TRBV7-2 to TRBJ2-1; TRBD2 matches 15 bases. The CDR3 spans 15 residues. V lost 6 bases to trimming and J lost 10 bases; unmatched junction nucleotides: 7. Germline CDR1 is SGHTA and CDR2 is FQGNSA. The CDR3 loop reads CASRPGLAGGKEQFF. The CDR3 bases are TGTGCCAGCAGACCCGGACTAGCGGGAGGGAAGGAGCAGTTCTTC.

The CDR3 coding sequence is TGCGCCAGCAGATCGCTAGCGGGGGGACATAGCACAGATACGCAGTATTTT. Its translation is CASRSLAGGHSTDTQYF. The chain links TRBV4-1 to TRBJ2-3, with 11 bases aligning to TRBD2. Trimming removed 6 bases from V and 0 bases from J; junction bases left unmatched: 8. Germline V CDR1 and CDR2: MGHRA, YSYEKL. The CDR3 consists of 17 residues.

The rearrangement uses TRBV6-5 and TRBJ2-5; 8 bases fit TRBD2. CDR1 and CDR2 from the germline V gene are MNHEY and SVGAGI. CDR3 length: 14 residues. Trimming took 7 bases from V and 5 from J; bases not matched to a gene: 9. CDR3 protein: CASTQGPGGETQYF. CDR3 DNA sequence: TGTGCCAGCACCCAAGGACCGGGAGGGGAGACCCAGTACTTC.

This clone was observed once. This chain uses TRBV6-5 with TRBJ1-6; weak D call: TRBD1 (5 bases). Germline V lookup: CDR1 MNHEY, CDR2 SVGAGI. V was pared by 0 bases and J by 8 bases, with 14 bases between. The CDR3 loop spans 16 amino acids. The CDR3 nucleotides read TGTGCCAGCAGTTACTCGAATCGGGGGGGTCATTCACCCCTCCACTTT. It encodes CASSYSNRGGHSPLHF.

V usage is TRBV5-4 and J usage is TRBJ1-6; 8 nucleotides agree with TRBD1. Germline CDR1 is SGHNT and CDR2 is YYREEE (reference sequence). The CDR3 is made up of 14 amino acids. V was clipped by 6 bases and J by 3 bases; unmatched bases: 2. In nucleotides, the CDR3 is TGTGCCAGCACCGGACAGGGCTATAATTCACCCCTCCACTTT. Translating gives CASTGQGYNSPLHF.

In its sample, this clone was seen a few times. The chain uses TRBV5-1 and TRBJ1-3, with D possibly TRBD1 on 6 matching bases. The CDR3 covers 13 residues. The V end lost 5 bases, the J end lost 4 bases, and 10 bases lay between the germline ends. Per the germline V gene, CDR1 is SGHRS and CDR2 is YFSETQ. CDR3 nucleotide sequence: TGCGCCAGCAGTAGGGACATCGGAAACACCATATATTTT. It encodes CASSRDIGNTIYF.

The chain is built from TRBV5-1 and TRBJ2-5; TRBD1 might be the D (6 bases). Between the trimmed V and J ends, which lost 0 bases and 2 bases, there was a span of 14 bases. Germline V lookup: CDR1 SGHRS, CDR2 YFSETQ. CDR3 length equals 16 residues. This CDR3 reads CASSLVMGAEQETQYF. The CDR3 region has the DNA TGCGCCAGCAGCTTGGTTATGGGGGCTGAACAAGAGACCCAGTACTTC.

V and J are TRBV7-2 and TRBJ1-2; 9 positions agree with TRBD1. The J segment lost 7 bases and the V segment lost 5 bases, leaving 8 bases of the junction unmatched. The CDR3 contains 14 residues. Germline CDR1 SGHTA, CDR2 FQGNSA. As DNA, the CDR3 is TGTGCCAGCAGCCCCAACAGGGGGCAATTTGGCTACACCTTC. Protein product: CASSPNRGQFGYTF.

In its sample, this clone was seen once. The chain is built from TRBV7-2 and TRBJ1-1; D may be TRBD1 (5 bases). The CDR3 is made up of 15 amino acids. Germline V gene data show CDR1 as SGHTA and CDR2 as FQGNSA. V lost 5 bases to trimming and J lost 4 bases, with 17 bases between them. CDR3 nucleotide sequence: TGTGCCAGCAGCGGATTCTCAGGGAAGCGCACTGAAGCTTTCTTT. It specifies CASSGFSGKRTEAFF.

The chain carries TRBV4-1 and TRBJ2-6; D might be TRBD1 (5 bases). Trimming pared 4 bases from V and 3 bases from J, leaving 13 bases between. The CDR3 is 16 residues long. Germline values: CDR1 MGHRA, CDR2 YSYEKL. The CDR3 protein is CASSRLLGVGANVLTF. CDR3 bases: TGCGCCAGCAGCCGCCTTCTAGGGGTTGGGGCCAACGTCCTGACTTTC.